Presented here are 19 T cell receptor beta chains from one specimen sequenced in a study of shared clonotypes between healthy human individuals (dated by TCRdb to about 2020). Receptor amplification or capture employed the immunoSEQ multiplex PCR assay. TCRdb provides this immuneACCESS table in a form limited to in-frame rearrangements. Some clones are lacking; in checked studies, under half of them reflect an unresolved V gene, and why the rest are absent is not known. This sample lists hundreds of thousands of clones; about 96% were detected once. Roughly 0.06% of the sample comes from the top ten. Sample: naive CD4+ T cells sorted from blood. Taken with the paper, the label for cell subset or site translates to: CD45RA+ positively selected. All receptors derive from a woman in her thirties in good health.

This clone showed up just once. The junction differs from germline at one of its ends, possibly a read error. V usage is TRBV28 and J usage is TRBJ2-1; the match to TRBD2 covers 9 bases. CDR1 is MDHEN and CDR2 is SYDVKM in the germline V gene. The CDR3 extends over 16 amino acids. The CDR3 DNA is TGTGCCAGCTGTTTCCTTTGGGGGCGGGAGGGCAATGAGCAGTTCTTC. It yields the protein CASCFLWGREGNEQFF.

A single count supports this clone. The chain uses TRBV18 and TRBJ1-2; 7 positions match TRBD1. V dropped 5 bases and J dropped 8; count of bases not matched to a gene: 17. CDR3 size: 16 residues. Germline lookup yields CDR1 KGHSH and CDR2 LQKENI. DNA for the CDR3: TGTGCCAGCTCAAGCCCCAGTACAGGGGCCGGTAGGGGCTACACCTTC. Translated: CASSSPSTGAGRGYTF.

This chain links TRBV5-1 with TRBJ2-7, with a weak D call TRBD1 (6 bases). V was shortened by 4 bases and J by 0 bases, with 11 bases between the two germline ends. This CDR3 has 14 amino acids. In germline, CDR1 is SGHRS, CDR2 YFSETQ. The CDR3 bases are TGCGCCAGCAGCAGAGGACAGTACTCCTACGAGCAGTACTTC. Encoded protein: CASSRGQYSYEQYF.

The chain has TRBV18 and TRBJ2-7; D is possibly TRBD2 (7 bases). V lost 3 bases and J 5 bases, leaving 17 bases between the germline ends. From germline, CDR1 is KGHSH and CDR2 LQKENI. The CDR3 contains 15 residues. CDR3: CASSPTGGRNNEQYF. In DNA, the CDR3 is TGTGCCAGCTCACCGACCGGGGGGCGCAACAACGAGCAGTACTTC. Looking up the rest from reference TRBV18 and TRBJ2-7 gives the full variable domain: NAGVMQNPRHLVRRRGQEARLRCSPMKGHSHVYWYRQLPEEGLKFMVYLQKENIIDESGMPKERFSAEFPKEGPSILRIQQVVRGDSAAYFCASSPTGGRNNEQYFGPGTRLTVT.

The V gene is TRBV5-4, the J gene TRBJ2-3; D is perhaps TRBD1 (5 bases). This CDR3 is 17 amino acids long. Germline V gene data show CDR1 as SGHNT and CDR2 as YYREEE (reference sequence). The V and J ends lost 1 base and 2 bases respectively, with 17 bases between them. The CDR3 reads CASSLPSGMGHTDTQYF. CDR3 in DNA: TGTGCCAGCAGCTTGCCCAGTGGGATGGGGCACACAGATACGCAGTATTTT. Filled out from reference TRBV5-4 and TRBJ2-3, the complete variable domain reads ETGVTQSPTHLIKTRGQQVTLRCSSQSGHNTVSWYQQALGQGPQFIFQYYREEENGRGNFPPRFSGLQFPNYSSELNVNALELDDSALYLCASSLPSGMGHTDTQYFGPGTRLTVL.

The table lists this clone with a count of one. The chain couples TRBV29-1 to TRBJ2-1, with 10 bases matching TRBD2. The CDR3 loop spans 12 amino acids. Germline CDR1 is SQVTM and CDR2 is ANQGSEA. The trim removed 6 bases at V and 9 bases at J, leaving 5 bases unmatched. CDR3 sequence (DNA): TGCAGCGTCCGAGCGGGAGGGAGTGAGCAGTTCTTC. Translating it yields CSVRAGGSEQFF.

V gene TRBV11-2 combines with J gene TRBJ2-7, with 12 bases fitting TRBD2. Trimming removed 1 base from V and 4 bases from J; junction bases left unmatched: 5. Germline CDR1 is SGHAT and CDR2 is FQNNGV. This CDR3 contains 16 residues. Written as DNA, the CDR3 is TGTGCCAGCAGCTTAGCCCCGACTAGCGGGAGTTACGAGCAGTACTTC. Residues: CASSLAPTSGSYEQYF. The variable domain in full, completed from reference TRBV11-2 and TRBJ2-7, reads EAGVAQSPRYKIIEKRQSVAFWCNPISGHATLYWYQQILGQGPKLLIQFQNNGVVDDSQLPKDRFSAERLKGVDSTLKIQPAKLEDSAVYLCASSLAPTSGSYEQYFGPGTRLTVT.

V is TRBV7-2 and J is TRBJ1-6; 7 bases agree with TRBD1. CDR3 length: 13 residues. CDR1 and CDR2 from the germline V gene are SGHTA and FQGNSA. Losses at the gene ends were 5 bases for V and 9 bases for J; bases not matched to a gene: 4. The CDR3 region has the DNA TGTGCCAGCAGCGCCAACAGGGGTTCACCCCTCCACTTT. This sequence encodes CASSANRGSPLHF.

CDR3 region: CATSRSKGLAGMSDTQYF. The CDR3 region has the DNA TGTGCCACCAGCAGATCCAAGGGACTAGCGGGAATGTCAGATACGCAGTATTTT. V gene TRBV15 combines with J gene TRBJ2-3; the match to TRBD2 covers 13 bases. The germline V gene encodes CDR1 LNHNV and CDR2 YYDKDF (reference sequence). V trimming: 2 bases; J trimming: 4 bases; junction bases outside the gene matches: 9. The CDR3 has 18 amino acids.

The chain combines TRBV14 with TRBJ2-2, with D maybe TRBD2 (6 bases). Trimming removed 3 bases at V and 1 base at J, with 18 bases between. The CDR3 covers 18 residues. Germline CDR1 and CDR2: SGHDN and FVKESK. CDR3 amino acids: CASSHLGLRGKNTGELFF. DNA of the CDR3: TGTGCCAGCAGCCATCTAGGGTTACGCGGGAAGAACACCGGGGAGCTGTTTTTT.

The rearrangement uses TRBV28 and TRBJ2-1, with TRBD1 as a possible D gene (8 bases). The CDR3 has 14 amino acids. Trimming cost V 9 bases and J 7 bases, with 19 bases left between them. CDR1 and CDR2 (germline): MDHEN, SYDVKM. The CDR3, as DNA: TGTGCCAGTCAACAGGGGGGGCCTTTGAATGAGCAGTTCTTC. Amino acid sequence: CASQQGGPLNEQFF.

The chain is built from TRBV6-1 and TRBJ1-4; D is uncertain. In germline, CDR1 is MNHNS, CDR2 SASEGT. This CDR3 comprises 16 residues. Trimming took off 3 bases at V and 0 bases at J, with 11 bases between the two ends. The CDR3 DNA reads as TGTGCCAGCAGTGAGGTTCTGGCGGCAACTAATGAAAAACTGTTTTTT. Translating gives CASSEVLAATNEKLFF.

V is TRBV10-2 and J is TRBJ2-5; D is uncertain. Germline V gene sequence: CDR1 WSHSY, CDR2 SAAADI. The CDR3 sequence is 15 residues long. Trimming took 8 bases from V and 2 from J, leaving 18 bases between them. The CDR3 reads CASSTALLEQETQYF. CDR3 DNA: TGCGCCAGCTCGACGGCTTTACTCGAACAAGAGACCCAGTACTTC.

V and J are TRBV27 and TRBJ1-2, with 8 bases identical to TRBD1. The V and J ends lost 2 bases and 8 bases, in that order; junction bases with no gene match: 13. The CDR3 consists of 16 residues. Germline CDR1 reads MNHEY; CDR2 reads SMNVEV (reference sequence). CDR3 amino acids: CASSLGQGAGVRGYTF. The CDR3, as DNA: TGTGCCAGCAGTTTAGGGCAGGGGGCGGGGGTAAGGGGCTACACCTTC.

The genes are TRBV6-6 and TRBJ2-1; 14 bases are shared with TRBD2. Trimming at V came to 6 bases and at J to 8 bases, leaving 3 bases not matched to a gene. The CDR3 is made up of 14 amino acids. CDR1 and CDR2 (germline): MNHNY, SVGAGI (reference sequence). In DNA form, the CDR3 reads TGTGCCAGCAGGGGACTAGCGGGAGTGGATGAGCAGTTCTTC. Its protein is CASRGLAGVDEQFF.

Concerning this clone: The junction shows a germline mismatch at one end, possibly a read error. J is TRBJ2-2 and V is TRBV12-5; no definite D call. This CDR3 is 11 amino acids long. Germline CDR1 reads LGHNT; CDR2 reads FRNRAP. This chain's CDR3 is CASANTGELFF. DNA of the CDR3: TGTGCTAGTGCGAATACCGGGGAGCTGTTTTTT.

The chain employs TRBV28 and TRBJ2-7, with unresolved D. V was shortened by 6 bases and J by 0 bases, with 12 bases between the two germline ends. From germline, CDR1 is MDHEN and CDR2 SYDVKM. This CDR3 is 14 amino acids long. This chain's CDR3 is CASSPFSISYEQYF. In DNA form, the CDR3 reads TGTGCCAGCAGCCCTTTCTCAATCTCCTACGAGCAGTACTTC.

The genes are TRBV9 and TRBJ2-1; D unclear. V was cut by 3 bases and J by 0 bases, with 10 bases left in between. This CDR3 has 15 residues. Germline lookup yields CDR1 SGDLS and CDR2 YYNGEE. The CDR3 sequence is CASSADGNSYNEQFF. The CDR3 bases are TGTGCCAGCAGCGCCGACGGAAACTCCTACAATGAGCAGTTCTTC.

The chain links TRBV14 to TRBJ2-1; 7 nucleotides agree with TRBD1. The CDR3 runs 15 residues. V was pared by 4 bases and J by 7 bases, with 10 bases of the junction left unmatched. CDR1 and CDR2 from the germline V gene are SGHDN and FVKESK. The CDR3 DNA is TGTGCCAGCAGCCGCCGACAGGGCATTGAAAATGAGCAGTTCTTC. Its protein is CASSRRQGIENEQFF.